This T cell receptor beta chain was identified in a study of PD-1 blockade in classical Hodgkin lymphoma. General study findings and limits: Significantly greater TCR diversity emerged by C4D1 in CD4+ cells but not CD8+ cells. Repertoire differences lack defined causes, possibly disease activity or prior therapy.

The table lists this clone with a few counts. Its antigen is unknown. The CDR3 consists of 13 residues. CDR1 is SGHAT and CDR2 is FQNNGV in the germline V gene. V lost 3 bases and J 0 bases, leaving 4 bases between the germline ends. Each patient's relapse followed autologous stem cell transplantation, and brentuximab vedotin exposure varied. Responses achieved at best were complete response, partial response or progressive disease. The table came from immunoSEQ multiplex PCR; TCRdb's copy has only in-frame clones and leaves some out. This table holds 10,000 to 13,000 clones, around 80% found once. The rearrangement uses TRBV11-2 and TRBJ2-3; D not certain. The sample consisted of peripheral blood mononuclear cells (PBMCs), taken at baseline. This clonotype was sampled from a human donor with classical Hodgkin lymphoma. The CDR3 nucleotides read TGTGCCAGCAGCTTCAGCAGCACAGATACGCAGTATTTT. Protein: CASSFSSTDTQYF.